This is a list of T cell receptor beta chains from one sample in a study of T cells in Graves' hyperthyroidism and ophthalmopathy. TCRdb redid the calling of the multiplex PCR reads with MiXCR, one entry per CDR3 protein. Of over 700,000 distinct CDR3 sequences in the sample, around 39% are singletons; the top ten hold approximately 8.7%. The sequenced sample was blood. The receptors originated from a man aged 18 to 35 with Graves' hyperthyroidism. Both conserved end residues are part of each CDR3. D genes are given only for firm matches. Clone sizes are given selectively: once, few, many, or a class where the clone is expanded.

>15|TRBV2|NA|NA|TRBJ2-7
TGTGCCGGCAGTCCCGCGGCCCTTAGCTCCTACGAGCAGTACTTC
CAGSPAALSSYEQYF
>12|TRBV5-1|NA|NA|TRBJ2-7
TGCGCCAGCAGCTTGACAGCCGGGATGGCGTACTTC
CASSLTAGMAYF
>14|TRBV2|many|NA|TRBJ1-4
TGTGCCAGCAGTGCTCGGGTTTTAACTGAAAAACTGTTTTTT
CASSARVLTEKLFF
>14|TRBV24-1|many|NA|TRBJ2-7
TGTGCCACCGGTAGAGATGCCAACTCCTACGAGCAGTACTTC
CATGRDANSYEQYF
>14|TRBV5-1|few|NA|TRBJ2-5
TGCGCCAGCAGCGGGAGCTCCCTCCAAGAGACCCAGTACTTC
CASSGSSLQETQYF
>21|TRBV19|NA|TRBD1|TRBJ1-5
TGTGCCCAAGTCCGGACAGGGGGCGTTATTGACGTTGGGAAGAGCAATCAGCCCCAGCATTTT
CAQVRTGGVIDVGKSNQPQHF
>16|TRBV12-3/TRBV12-4|NA|NA|TRBJ2-7
TGTGCCAGCAGCCAAGTGTGGGGGATGGGGGCCTACGAGCAGTACTTC
CASSQVWGMGAYEQYF
>14|TRBV20-1|many|NA|TRBJ2-5
TGCAGTGCTAGAGAAGGGGTGGTAGGAGAGACCCAGTACTTC
CSAREGVVGETQYF
>14|TRBV29-1|once|NA|TRBJ2-7
TGCAGCGTTCTGCACAGGGAGGCCACCGGGGAGCTGTACTTC
CSVLHREATGELYF
>14|TRBV20-1|NA|NA|TRBJ1-5
TGCAGTGCTAACCGTGAGAGTGCGAATCAGCCCCAGCATTTT
CSANRESANQPQHF
>15|TRBV19|many|TRBD1|TRBJ1-6
TGTGCCAGTAGCCCCTTCGGCAGGGGGGGATCACCCCTCCACTTT
CASSPFGRGGSPLHF
>12|TRBV7-2|many|NA|TRBJ2-5
TGTGCCGTCACAAAGGGGGGGGAGACCCAGTACTTC
CAVTKGGETQYF
>13|TRBV14|many|NA|TRBJ2-5
TGTGCCAGCAGCCAAGTGGATGGGGGGACCCAGTACTTC
CASSQVDGGTQYF
>13|TRBV9|many|NA|TRBJ1-1
TGTGCCAGCAGCGTAGTGTCGGCCACTGAAGCTTTCTTT
CASSVVSATEAFF
>14|TRBV7-3|few|NA|TRBJ2-7
TGTGCCAGCAGCTTACGTGCTGGGACCTACGAGCAGTACTTC
CASSLRAGTYEQYF
>14|TRBV5-6|few|NA|TRBJ1-1
TGTGCCAGCAGCGTAATCACAGGGAGCACTGAAGCTTTCTTT
CASSVITGSTEAFF
>13|TRBV20-1|many|NA|TRBJ2-7
TGCAGTGCTCCTGCAGTGCCCTCCTACGAGCAGTACTTC
CSAPAVPSYEQYF
>11|TRBV24-1|once|TRBD2|TRBJ2-7
TGTGCCGGGCGGACTAGCGGGAAGGGGTACTTC
CAGRTSGKGYF
>16|TRBV29-1|many|NA|TRBJ2-5
TGCAGCGTCGAGAAGGCCGCGCGGCGTTTCCAAGAGACCCAGTACTTC
CSVEKAARRFQETQYF
>13|TRBV6-5|many|NA|TRBJ1-1
TGTGCCAGCAGTTACCGATCAGACACTGAAGCTTTCTTT
CASSYRSDTEAFF
>12|TRBV12-3/TRBV12-4|many|NA|TRBJ1-1
TGTGCCAGCAGTGCCTGGGTTATCGGAGCTTTCTTT
CASSAWVIGAFF
>15|TRBV7-2|NA|NA|TRBJ2-1
TGTGCCAGCAGCTTAGCGGGGGGACTTTACAATGAGCAGTTCTTC
CASSLAGGLYNEQFF
>13|TRBV27|NA|TRBD1|TRBJ2-5
TGTGCCAGCAGTTGGACAGGGGCGACGACCCAGTACTTC
CASSWTGATTQYF
>15|TRBV2|NA|NA|TRBJ2-2
TGTGCCAGCGGGGGGACAGTGGACAACACCGGGGAGCTGTTTTTT
CASGGTVDNTGELFF
>14|TRBV7-2|few|NA|TRBJ1-5
TGTGCCAGCAGCCTCTTAGAGGGCAATCAGCCCCAGCATTTT
CASSLLEGNQPQHF
>14|TRBV5-4|NA|NA|TRBJ2-7
TGTGCCAGCAGCCCAGACCTCAAACCCTACGAGCAGTACTTC
CASSPDLKPYEQYF
>12|TRBV7-2|many|NA|TRBJ2-7
TGTGCCAGCAGCCAGGTGGCCGTCGCTTTACACTTC
CASSQVAVALHF
>12|TRBV29-1|NA|TRBD1|TRBJ1-1
TGCAGCGTTACGGGACAGGACACTGAAGCTTTCTTT
CSVTGQDTEAFF
>16|TRBV7-3|NA|TRBD1|TRBJ1-1
TGTGCCAGCAGCTTGACAGGGACAAGTGTGGGCACTGAAGCTTTCTTT
CASSLTGTSVGTEAFF
>12|TRBV29-1|many|TRBD1|TRBJ1-1
TGCAGCGCCGACAGGGGGAGGACTGAAGCTTTCTTT
CSADRGRTEAFF
>12|TRBV19|many|TRBD1|TRBJ1-5
TGTGCCAGCAGGACAGGGGGGCAGCCCCAGCATTTT
CASRTGGQPQHF
>14|TRBV19|NA|NA|TRBJ1-1
TGTGCCAGTACCGCGGCGAATCTGGACACTGAAGCTTTCTTT
CASTAANLDTEAFF
>13|TRBV24-1|many|NA|TRBJ2-5
TGTGCCACCAGTGATCAGGGGTGGGAGACCCAGTACTTC
CATSDQGWETQYF
>13|TRBV11-2|many|NA|TRBJ2-2
TGTGCCAGCAGCTTAAGGCGGGGCGGGGAGCTGTTTTTT
CASSLRRGGELFF
>15|TRBV7-2|NA|NA|TRBJ1-4
TGTGCCAGCAGCCCATGGAGAGGCTCGGGGGAAAAACTGTTTTTT
CASSPWRGSGEKLFF
>16|TRBV7-3|NA|NA|TRBJ1-5
TGTGCCAGCAGCCCAAGGTTGGGGGGCGGCGTGGGGCCCCAGCATTTT
CASSPRLGGGVGPQHF
>11|TRBV10-3|many|NA|TRBJ1-1
TGTGCCTCGGGGAAGGGAACTGAAGCTTTCTTT
CASGKGTEAFF
>12|TRBV7-8|many|NA|TRBJ2-7
TGTGCCAGCAATAGGGCGGGTGGCGAGCAGTACTTC
CASNRAGGEQYF
>15|TRBV5-1|few|NA|TRBJ2-2
TGCGCCAGCAGCTTGGTTCCTAGCGCGAGCGGGGAGCTGTTTTTT
CASSLVPSASGELFF
>15|TRBV15|many|NA|TRBJ2-7
TGTGCCACCAGCAGCGGGGACCGGGACACCTACGAGCAGTACTTC
CATSSGDRDTYEQYF
>16|TRBV19|few|TRBD1|TRBJ1-1
TGTGCCAGTAGTCCCGGACAGGGAGGTAATTTCGCTGAAGCTTTCTTT
CASSPGQGGNFAEAFF
>13|TRBV20-1|NA|NA|TRBJ1-1
TGCAGTGCTAGAGACGACAGCAACACTGAAGCTTTCTTT
CSARDDSNTEAFF
>12|TRBV29-1|NA|NA|TRBJ2-2
TGCAGCGGGTGGGTGCGAACCGGGGAGCTGTTTTTT
CSGWVRTGELFF
>15|TRBV20-1|few|TRBD2|TRBJ2-5
TGCAGTGCTAGAGATCCCCAGCGGGGGCTAGAGACCCAGTACTTC
CSARDPQRGLETQYF
>13|TRBV29-1|NA|NA|TRBJ1-1
TGCAGCTCGATGCAGGAGGGGAACACTGAAGCTTTCTTT
CSSMQEGNTEAFF
>13|TRBV29-1|NA|TRBD1|TRBJ1-2
TGCAGCGTTGCAGGGACAGCGGTCTATGGCTACACCTTC
CSVAGTAVYGYTF
>13|TRBV6-1|NA|NA|TRBJ1-5
TGTGCCAGCAGTGAACTTGGGGGGGGGCCCCAGCATTTT
CASSELGGGPQHF
>15|TRBV10-1|NA|TRBD1|TRBJ1-4
TGCGACAACCCGTGGGGGCCAGGGGGAAATGAAAAACTGTTTTTT
CDNPWGPGGNEKLFF
>14|TRBV29-1|NA|TRBD2|TRBJ2-7
TGCAGCGTTGAATACGCGACTAGCGACTACGAGCAGTACTTC
CSVEYATSDYEQYF
>14|TRBV2|many|NA|TRBJ2-5
TGTGCCAGCAGTGATGTGGGAGGAGGCGAGACCCAGTACTTC
CASSDVGGGETQYF
>14|TRBV12-3/TRBV12-4|NA|TRBD1|TRBJ1-5
TGTGCCAGCAGCGACAGGGCGGCACATCAGCCCCAGCATTTT
CASSDRAAHQPQHF
>14|TRBV10-1|NA|TRBD2|TRBJ2-7
TGTGCCAGCAGCTTAGGCGGGGGGGCGGGAGAGCAGTACTTC
CASSLGGGAGEQYF
>16|TRBV15|many|TRBD2|TRBJ2-7
TGTGCCACCAGCAGAGATCAGACTAGCGGGAGTTACGAGCAGTACTTC
CATSRDQTSGSYEQYF
>14|TRBV7-2|NA|NA|TRBJ1-1
TGCGCCAGCAGCTACGGCCCGGGGAGCACTGAAGCTTTCTTT
CASSYGPGSTEAFF